Shown below are 17 T cell receptor beta chains from a single sample sequenced in a study of tumor-infiltrating lymphocytes in localized non-small cell lung cancer. Here immunoSEQ multiplex PCR was the method, and the copy in TCRdb shows in-frame clones only, minus some. The sample yields 9,500 to 13,000 clones, roughly 80% seen once. The sample was uninvolved lung tissue not adjacent to the tumor. The source is a human donor with non-small cell lung cancer.

This clone was seen more than once but under ten times. The chain uses TRBV5-1 and TRBJ2-5; 10 bases line up with TRBD2. This CDR3 region has 14 residues. Germline V gene data show CDR1 as SGHRS and CDR2 as YFSETQ. Trimming took 4 bases from V and 5 from J; bases not matched to a gene: 5. The CDR3 protein is CASSPGLALETQYF. CDR3 DNA: TGCGCCAGCAGCCCGGGACTAGCGTTGGAGACCCAGTACTTC.

The J gene is TRBJ1-5, the V gene TRBV19; a possible D gene is TRBD1 (5 bases). The germline V gene encodes CDR1 LNHDA and CDR2 SQIVND (reference sequence). Trimming removed 7 bases at V and 8 bases at J, with 15 bases between. The CDR3 has 13 amino acids. Here the CDR3 DNA reads TGTGCCAGTAATATCGGGACGTATGAGCCCCAGCATTTT. This encodes CASNIGTYEPQHF.

This clone was counted between two and nine times. DNA for the CDR3: TGTGCCTGGAGTGAGGGGATGGGTGAAGCTTTCTTT. It codes for CAWSEGMGEAFF. The chain is built from TRBV30 and TRBJ1-1, with D possibly being TRBD1 (5 bases). This CDR3 comprises 12 residues. V lost 1 base and J 7 bases, leaving 10 bases between the germline ends. Germline CDR1 reads GTSNPN; CDR2 reads SVGIG (reference sequence). Based on the CDR3 plus reference TRBV30 and TRBJ1-1, the full variable domain is SQTIHQWPATLVQPVGSPLSLECTVEGTSNPNLYWYRQAAGRGLQLLFYSVGIGQISSEVPQNLSASRPQDRQFILSSKKLLLSDSGFYLCAWSEGMGEAFFGQGTRLTVV.

The V call is TRBV4-3, the J call TRBJ2-1, with unresolved D. The germline V gene encodes CDR1 LGHNA and CDR2 YSLEER. V lost 0 bases, J lost 6 bases, and 9 bases lay in between. This CDR3 contains 14 residues. CDR3 sequence reads: CASSQDPRVNEQFF. CDR3 in DNA: TGCGCCAGCAGCCAAGATCCCCGGGTCAATGAGCAGTTCTTC.

This chain joins TRBV11-2 and TRBJ2-3, with 8 bases aligning to TRBD1. Germline-derived CDR1 and CDR2 are SGHAT and FQNNGV. The junction had 12 bases not matched to a gene; V was cut back by 4 bases and J by 3 bases. This CDR3 is built from 17 residues. Here the CDR3 DNA reads TGTGCCAGCAGCTATTCCTTTAGGACAGGGTCAACAGATACGCAGTATTTT. Protein: CASSYSFRTGSTDTQYF.

This chain links TRBV6-5 with TRBJ1-2; 11 bases line up with TRBD1. The CDR3 extends over 15 amino acids. Trimming removed 6 bases from V and 0 bases from J; junction bases left unmatched: 3. Germline assignment: CDR1 MNHEY and CDR2 SVGAGI. The CDR3 spells CASRGQGVANYGYTF. CDR3 bases: TGTGCCAGCAGGGGACAGGGGGTAGCTAACTATGGCTACACCTTC.

The rearrangement links TRBV7-8 to TRBJ2-1, with D possibly being TRBD2 (6 bases). Trimming cost V 5 bases and J 5 bases, with 19 bases left between them. This CDR3 spans 16 amino acids. The germline V gene has CDR1 SGHVS and CDR2 FQNEAQ. CDR3 sequence (DNA): TGTGCCAGCAGCACCCGCGGGACCTTCAGCAACAATGAGCAGTTCTTC. Translating it yields CASSTRGTFSNNEQFF.

The chain couples TRBV28 to TRBJ1-2; 9 bases fit TRBD1. This CDR3 contains 12 residues. The V gene's germline CDR1 is MDHEN and CDR2 SYDVKM. The junction had 1 base not matched to a gene; V was cut back by 5 bases and J by 6 bases. CDR3 coding DNA: TGTGCCAGCAGTGGACAGGGGCATGGCTACACCTTC. It translates to CASSGQGHGYTF.

The chain combines TRBV4-3 with TRBJ1-2; maybe TRBD1 (5 bases). This CDR3 contains 14 residues. The V end was cut by 3 bases, the J end by 2 bases, with 10 bases between. Germline V gene sequence: CDR1 LGHNA, CDR2 YSLEER. The CDR3 region has the DNA TGCGCCAGCAGCCAGGACATAAGCAACTATGGCTACACCTTC. This translates into CASSQDISNYGYTF.

The rearrangement uses TRBV4-2 and TRBJ2-7; the D is unclear. Germline CDR1 is LGHNA and CDR2 is YNFKEQ. The CDR3 contains 14 residues. Deletions cut 4 bases from V and 0 bases from J, with 10 bases between. CDR3 nucleotide sequence: TGTGCCAGCAGCCCCCGACTGAGCTCCTACGAGCAGTACTTC. Translation: CASSPRLSSYEQYF.

This rearrangement joins TRBV11-1 to TRBJ2-1, with 8 bases identical to TRBD1. J lost 0 bases, V lost 4 bases, and 5 bases had no gene match. The CDR3 extends over 16 amino acids. Germline V lookup: CDR1 SGHAT, CDR2 FQDESV (reference sequence). CDR3 sequence reads: CASSSDRGLSYNEQFF. The CDR3 coding sequence is TGTGCCAGCAGCTCCGACAGGGGCCTCTCCTACAATGAGCAGTTCTTC.

V usage is TRBV2 and J usage is TRBJ1-1; 10 bases align to TRBD1. The V gene's germline CDR1 is SNHLY and CDR2 FYNNEI. The CDR3 totals 14 residues. V gave up 6 bases and J gave up 5 bases; unmatched junction bases: 6. DNA of the CDR3: TGTGCCAGCAGGATGGGACAGGGGTGGACTGAAGCTTTCTTT. Protein sequence: CASRMGQGWTEAFF.

This clone appeared a few times. This chain connects TRBV7-6 to TRBJ1-1, with unresolved D. The length of the CDR3 is 13 residues. Trimming pared 6 bases from V and 2 bases from J, leaving 10 bases between. Germline V gene data show CDR1 as SGHVS and CDR2 as FNYEAQ. This CDR3 reads CASSPGLNTEAFF. The CDR3 DNA sequence: TGTGCCAGCAGTCCCGGGCTAAACACTGAAGCTTTCTTT.

The rearrangement joins TRBV30 to TRBJ2-1; TRBD2 matches at 9 bases. This CDR3 has 14 amino acids. V lost 3 bases and J lost 2; bases outside the gene matches: 2. The germline gives CDR1 GTSNPN, CDR2 SVGIG (reference sequence). For the CDR3, the DNA is TGTGCCTGGAGGCGGGGGGGGGCCTACAATGAGCAGTTCTTC. Its translation is CAWRRGGAYNEQFF.

The chain employs TRBV7-2 and TRBJ1-2; no definite D call. V was cut by 3 bases and J by 4 bases, with 6 bases left in between. In germline, CDR1 is SGHTA, CDR2 FQGNSA. The CDR3 consists of 12 residues. The CDR3 protein is CASSLRTYGYTF. CDR3 nucleotides: TGTGCCAGCAGCTTGAGGACCTATGGCTACACCTTC.

CDR3 amino acids: CASSLRLTSSTDTQYF. The DNA for the CDR3 is TGTGCCAGCAGCTTAAGACTTACCTCTAGCACAGATACGCAGTATTTT. The rearrangement links TRBV7-2 to TRBJ2-3; D unresolved. Germline CDR1 SGHTA, CDR2 FQGNSA. CDR3 length: 16 amino acids. V lost 2 bases, J lost 0 bases, and 12 bases lay in between.

In DNA form, the CDR3 reads TGTGCCACCAGCAGAGGCGGGACGCCCCCCTACGAGCAGTACTTC. Its translation is CATSRGGTPPYEQYF. The chain joins TRBV15 to TRBJ2-7; possible D gene TRBD2, 6 bases. The CDR3 spans 15 residues. Germline V lookup: CDR1 LNHNV, CDR2 YYDKDF (reference sequence). V was pared by 1 base and J by 2 bases, with 12 bases between.